This entry features one T cell receptor beta chain sequence. As defined, naive CD8 cells were CD45RO-negative and positively selected for CCR7, with terminally differentiated effector memory CD45RA+ cells excluded. These data originate in a study of shared clonotypes between healthy human individuals. Germline V gene lookup returns CDR1 MNHNS and CDR2 SASEGT. V lost 7 bases and J lost 8, with 23 bases in between. The CDR3 has 15 residues. Genomic DNA belonging to each subset was distributed in equal measure over several immunoSEQ plates. Only in-frame clones appear in the TCRdb table, and some are missing; sequencing was by immunoSEQ multiplex PCR. The table shows 1.5 million to 2.5 million clones, with approximately 94% occurring only once.

The sample consisted of naive CD8+ T cells sorted from blood. The sequence was collected from a man younger than 35 in good health. This chain connects TRBV6-1 to TRBJ1-2; TRBD1 might be the D (5 bases). DNA of the CDR3: TGTGCCAGCAAAGGGTCGGACGGGACCTGGATGGGCTACACCTTC. Translated: CASKGSDGTWMGYTF.